The T cell receptor (beta chain) under discussion was sequenced for a study of T cell repertoires in cytomegalovirus infection. Study-level findings and limits: The ex vivo response showed dominance by HLA-C-restricted CMV-specific TCR beta clonotypes.

This clonotype was found many times. The target antigen is unknown. V lost 5 bases and J lost 0; bases outside the gene matches: 10. The CDR3 is 18 amino acids. Germline V gene lookup returns CDR1 SGHAT and CDR2 FQNNGV. MiXCR, applied by TCRdb to the reads, yields one record per CDR3 protein. The sample consists of some 77,000 distinct CDR3 sequences, 3.5% to 4.5% of them appearing once. This TCR derives from a human donor in good health (CMV status not recorded). Some clones in this sample may be carry-over from other donors' samples. The chain carries TRBV11-2 and TRBJ1-5; 10 nucleotides align to TRBD1. Input material: PBMCs. DNA of the CDR3: TGTGCCAGCAGCCCGACCGGGACAGGGGATAATAGCAATCAGCCCCAGCATTTT. Its protein product is CASSPTGTGDNSNQPQHF.